Listed below are T cell receptor beta chains from one sample, sequenced in a study of OX40 agonist ivuxolimab in advanced cancers. TCRdb keeps only in-frame clones here, not all; method: immunoSEQ multiplex PCR. This table has tens of thousands of clones, roughly nine tenths appearing once. Sample: CD4+ or CD8+ T cells sorted from blood, taken in a trial of the OX40 agonist ivuxolimab. These TCRs come from an adult with an advanced solid tumor such as melanoma, head and neck, liver or kidney cancer. Each CDR3 is given with its conserved first and last residue. D genes are given only for firm matches. Some rows mark clone size as missing; the rest say once, few, many or name a class of expanded clone.

cdr3_nt,cdr3_aa,j_call,clone_size,d_call,v_call
TGTGCCAGCACAGGGACTAGCGGGACCTACAATGAGCAGTTCTTC,CASTGTSGTYNEQFF,TRBJ2-1,-,TRBD2,TRBV27
TGTGCCAGCAGTTTAGCGAACACTGAAGCTTTCTTT,CASSLANTEAFF,TRBJ1-1,once,-,TRBV28
TGTGCCAGCAGAACACCGGGACAGGGGGCTTATGGCTACACCTTC,CASRTPGQGAYGYTF,TRBJ1-2,-,TRBD1,TRBV11-2
TGTGCCAGCAGCTTTGAGTCGACAGCCCGCACAGATACGCAGTATTTT,CASSFESTARTDTQYF,TRBJ2-3,few,-,TRBV12-1
TGTGCCAGCAGCCAAGATGCAGGGGTCTATGGCTACACCTTC,CASSQDAGVYGYTF,TRBJ1-2,-,-,TRBV4-2
TGTGCCAGCAGCGTAAAGGTGACCGGGGAGCTGTTTTTT,CASSVKVTGELFF,TRBJ2-2,-,-,TRBV9
TGTGCCAGTAGTATAGAGCACCTCAGGGTATCCGGGGCCAACGTCCTGACTTTC,CASSIEHLRVSGANVLTF,TRBJ2-6,once,-,TRBV19
TGTGCCAGCAGCGTAGAGGTTAACTATGGCTACACCTTC,CASSVEVNYGYTF,TRBJ1-2,few,-,TRBV9
TGCAGCGTTCTGACCCAGCGGAATGAAAAACTGTTTTTT,CSVLTQRNEKLFF,TRBJ1-4,-,-,TRBV29-1
TGTGGGAGCCAGGATAGGACCGGGGAGCTGTTTTTT,CGSQDRTGELFF,TRBJ2-2,-,-,TRBV19
TGTGCCAGCAGCCTCGCGTCCGGGACAGGGAGCTACAATGAGCAGTTCTTC,CASSLASGTGSYNEQFF,TRBJ2-1,-,TRBD1,TRBV7-9
TGCGCCAGCAGCCAAAATACAGGGGCCCCTAATGAAAAACTGTTTTTT,CASSQNTGAPNEKLFF,TRBJ1-4,-,TRBD1,TRBV4-1
TGTGCCAGCAGCGCCCGGAATTCCGGCTATGGCTACACCTTC,CASSARNSGYGYTF,TRBJ1-2,once,-,TRBV9
TGTGCCAGCAGTATCGGACAGGGGGGACCGGAGACCCAGTACTTC,CASSIGQGGPETQYF,TRBJ2-5,-,TRBD1,TRBV6-1
TGTGCCAGCAGGGGCATTGGGGAGCGGGGAAGCGCCTACGAGCAGTACTTC,CASRGIGERGSAYEQYF,TRBJ2-7,-,TRBD2,TRBV25-1
TGTGCCAGCTCACCATTAAAGGGTTCTCCTGAAGCTTTCTTT,CASSPLKGSPEAFF,TRBJ1-1,-,-,TRBV18
TGTGCCAGTAGTATAGCGGGCTCCTACAATGAGCAGTTCTTC,CASSIAGSYNEQFF,TRBJ2-1,-,-,TRBV19
TGTGCCAGTAGTACGAACTCCTACGAGCAGTACTTC,CASSTNSYEQYF,TRBJ2-7,once,-,TRBV19